The 20 T cell receptor beta chains below all came from one sample that was sequenced in a study of blood T cells in healthy people across ages. Then a second PCR, running roughly 7 to 11 cycles, was carried out with a sample-barcoded 5' primer and a J-beta primer mix. TCRdb re-called the 5' RACE reads with MiXCR, one entry per CDR3 protein. Among 1.6 million or so distinct CDR3 sequences listed, about 31% were seen once. Sequenced: blood. The receptors stem from a woman aged 30 to 39 in good health.

A note on this clonotype: This could be a read error, since a much larger clone is one nucleotide away. V gene TRBV29-1 combines with J gene TRBJ2-3, with 10 bases fitting TRBD2. Germline lookup yields CDR1 SQVTM and CDR2 ANQGSEA. This CDR3 spans 16 amino acids. The CDR3 sequence is CSVRGRTSGRTGTQYF. For the CDR3, the DNA is TGCAGCGTGCGGGGAAGGACTAGCGGACGCACAGGTACGCAGTATTTT.

This clonotype was detected only a few times. V and J are TRBV4-1 and TRBJ1-1, with unresolved D. Germline loops: CDR1 MGHRA, CDR2 YSYEKL. The CDR3 sequence is 14 residues long. V lost 2 bases, J lost 4 bases, and 11 bases lay in between. Here the CDR3 reads CASSQFFGGTEAFF. The CDR3 nucleotides read TGCGCCAGCAGCCAATTCTTCGGAGGCACTGAAGCTTTCTTT.

This sequence joins TRBV20-1 and TRBJ1-1; D might be TRBD1 (6 bases). V was cut by 5 bases and J by 4 bases, with 11 bases left in between. The CDR3 extends over 12 amino acids. Germline CDR1 and CDR2: DFQATT and SNEGSKA (reference sequence). The CDR3 sequence is CSASQGATEAFF. In nucleotides, the CDR3 is TGCAGTGCTTCACAGGGAGCCACTGAAGCTTTCTTT.

Regarding this clonotype: The junction differs from germline at one of its ends, possibly a read error. The V and J genes are TRBV5-1 and TRBJ2-2, with 7 bases matching TRBD1. The germline CDR1 and CDR2 sequences are SGHRS and YFSETQ. This CDR3 comprises 14 residues. Here the CDR3 DNA reads TGTGCCAGCAGCCGGGACAGGAACACCGGGGAGCTGTTTTTT. This translates into CASSRDRNTGELFF.

The rearrangement links TRBV20-1 to TRBJ2-2; possibly TRBD1 or TRBD2 for D (5 bases each). The CDR3 extends over 12 amino acids. Germline values: CDR1 DFQATT, CDR2 SNEGSKA (reference sequence). The CDR3 DNA is TGCAGCGCAAGAGGGGTGGCGGGGGAGCTGTTTTTT. Its translation is CSARGVAGELFF.

This rearrangement joins TRBV20-1 to TRBJ2-1, with TRBD2 matching 8 bases. This CDR3 has 13 residues. Germline assignment: CDR1 DFQATT and CDR2 SNEGSKA (reference sequence). After removal of 6 bases from V and 4 bases from J, the junction contained 5 bases not matched to a gene. The chain's CDR3 is CSASGLVYNEQFF. CDR3 DNA: TGCAGTGCATCGGGACTAGTTTACAATGAGCAGTTCTTC.

This clonotype has ten or more counts. The V call is TRBV7-2, the J call TRBJ2-7, with 7 bases aligning to TRBD1. The CDR3 covers 15 residues. Germline loops: CDR1 SGHTA, CDR2 FQGNSA. V lost 0 bases and J lost 1; bases outside the gene matches: 3. The CDR3 protein is CASSLAGTASYEQYF. The CDR3 region has the DNA TGTGCCAGCAGCTTAGCAGGGACAGCTTCCTACGAGCAGTACTTC.

This clonotype was detected a few times. This chain links TRBV12-3 or TRBV12-4 with TRBJ1-5, with 7 bases aligning to TRBD1. The CDR3 has 14 residues. Germline trimming cut 7 bases from V and 4 bases from J; bases unmatched to any gene: 7. This CDR3 is CASTPTGPNQPQHF. The DNA for the CDR3 is TGTGCCAGCACCCCGACAGGGCCAAATCAGCCCCAGCATTTT.

J is TRBJ1-1 and V is TRBV5-6; 9 bases are shared with TRBD1. Germline V gives CDR1 SGHDT, CDR2 YYEEEE. The CDR3 totals 14 residues. Unmatched junction bases numbered 6, after V lost 3 bases and J lost 6 bases. CDR3 DNA: TGTGCCAGCAGCTCGGACAGGGGTTGGGCTGAAGCTTTCTTT. This gives the protein CASSSDRGWAEAFF.

This clonotype was counted only a few times. DNA of the CDR3: TGCAGTGCCCCCGCCGGGGACTTACCGTACTTC. Translating gives CSAPAGDLPYF. This chain links TRBV20-1 with TRBJ2-5, with D tentatively TRBD2 (6 bases). Germline CDR1 is DFQATT and CDR2 is SNEGSKA (reference sequence). CDR3 size: 11 residues. With 6 bases removed from V and 13 bases from J, the gap between germline ends came to 18 bases.

As concerns this clonotype: A much more abundant neighbour one base away suggests this may be a read error. The V and J genes are TRBV4-1 and TRBJ2-1; 7 nucleotides match TRBD2. Germline V CDR1 and CDR2: MGHRA, YSYEKL. The length of the CDR3 is 16 residues. V was pared by 0 bases and J by 4 bases, with 6 bases of the junction left unmatched. CDR3 region: CASSQEGLAVYNEQFF. As DNA, the CDR3 is TGCGCCAGCAGCCAAGAAGGGCTAGCGGTGTACAATGAGCAGTTCTTC.

About this clonotype: The junction does not match germline at one end; this may be a read error. The chain joins TRBV11-2 to TRBJ2-7; either TRBD1 or TRBD2 may fit D (5 bases each). The CDR3 loop spans 16 amino acids. Per germline, CDR1 SGHAT and CDR2 FQNNGV. CDR3: CASSLDWDGGSYKQYF. The CDR3 coding sequence is TGTGCCAGCAGCTTAGATTGGGACGGAGGCTCCTACAAGCAGTACTTC.

This clonotype showed up just a few times. The rearrangement links TRBV20-1 to TRBJ2-1; D gene uncertain. The CDR3 length is 14 residues. The germline gives CDR1 DFQATT, CDR2 SNEGSKA (reference sequence). V was cut by 4 bases and J by 3 bases, with 13 bases left in between. CDR3: CSAKQAFNYNEQFF. CDR3 bases: TGCAGTGCTAAGCAAGCCTTTAACTACAATGAGCAGTTCTTC.

This clonotype turned up a few times. The CDR3 is CASAGPTGVPGYTF. CDR3 bases: TGTGCCAGCGCGGGGCCGACAGGGGTGCCTGGCTACACCTTC. The V call is TRBV5-6, the J call TRBJ1-2, with 8 bases fitting TRBD1. CDR3 length: 14 amino acids. V lost 7 bases and J lost 7; bases outside the gene matches: 12. CDR1 and CDR2 (germline): SGHDT, YYEEEE. The whole variable domain, filled in from reference TRBV5-6 and TRBJ1-2, reads DAGVTQSPTHLIKTRGQQVTLRCSPKSGHDTVSWYQQALGQGPQFIFQYYEEEERQRGNFPDRFSGHQFPNYSSELNVNALLLGDSALYLCASAGPTGVPGYTFGSGTRLTVV.

Only a few counts were recorded for this clonotype. Germline and junction disagree at one end, which may indicate a read error. The rearrangement links TRBV6-1 to TRBJ2-1; TRBD2 matches at 13 bases. This CDR3 contains 17 residues. The germline gives CDR1 MNHNS, CDR2 SASEGT. CDR3 in amino acids: CAGSELTSGGAGNEQFF. CDR3 nucleotides: TGTGCCGGCAGTGAATTAACTAGCGGGGGGGCCGGAAATGAGCAGTTCTTC.

The chain recombines TRBV10-1 with TRBJ2-1; 15 nucleotides align to TRBD2. Trimming at V came to 3 bases and at J to 7 bases, leaving 4 bases not matched to a gene. The germline gives CDR1 WNHNN, CDR2 SYGVQD (reference sequence). The CDR3 has 16 residues. The CDR3 bases are TGCGCCAGCAGTGATCCCGGGACTAGCGGGGGGAATGAGCAGTTCTTC. Translating it yields CASSDPGTSGGNEQFF.

The V call is TRBV2, the J call TRBJ2-4, with 7 positions matching TRBD2. The DNA matches TRBJ2-5 better at its end, which makes the J call doubtful. Per the germline V gene, CDR1 is SNHLY and CDR2 is FYNNEI. The CDR3 contains 14 residues. The CDR3 coding sequence is TGTGCCAGCAGCGCCGAGGGAGGGGCTGAGACCCAGTACTTC. Protein: CASSAEGGAETQYF.

This clonotype was counted at least ten times. The CDR3 nucleotides read TGCGCCAGCAGCTTGGATACCGGGACTAGCGGAGATACGCAGTATTTT. Translated, it gives CASSLDTGTSGDTQYF. The genes are TRBV5-1 and TRBJ2-3; 11 positions match TRBD2. The CDR3 spans 16 residues. V lost 0 bases, J lost 5 bases, and 5 bases stayed unmatched. Germline V gene sequence: CDR1 SGHRS, CDR2 YFSETQ. The variable domain in full, with the rest retrieved from reference TRBV5-1 and TRBJ2-3, is KAGVTQTPRYLIKTRGQQVTLSCSPISGHRSVSWYQQTPGQGLQFLFEYFSETQRNKGNFPGRFSGRQFSNSRSEMNVSTLELGDSALYLCASSLDTGTSGDTQYFGPGTRLTVL.

A few counts support this clonotype. The V gene is TRBV6-1, the J gene TRBJ2-3, with D perhaps matching TRBD2 (6 bases). Germline assignment: CDR1 MNHNS and CDR2 SASEGT. This CDR3 is built from 14 residues. Trimming shortened V by 6 bases and J by 5 bases, and 15 bases separated the two germline ends. This CDR3 reads CASRGGGARDTQYF. In DNA form, the CDR3 reads TGTGCCAGCAGGGGCGGCGGGGCAAGAGATACGCAGTATTTT.

The chain links TRBV12-3 or TRBV12-4 to TRBJ1-1, with TRBD1 matching over 9 bases. The CDR3 has 13 amino acids. Trimming removed 5 bases from V and 5 bases from J; junction bases left unmatched: 3. The CDR3 sequence is CASSDRGRTEAFF. CDR3 nucleotide sequence: TGTGCCAGCAGTGACAGGGGGAGGACTGAAGCTTTCTTT.